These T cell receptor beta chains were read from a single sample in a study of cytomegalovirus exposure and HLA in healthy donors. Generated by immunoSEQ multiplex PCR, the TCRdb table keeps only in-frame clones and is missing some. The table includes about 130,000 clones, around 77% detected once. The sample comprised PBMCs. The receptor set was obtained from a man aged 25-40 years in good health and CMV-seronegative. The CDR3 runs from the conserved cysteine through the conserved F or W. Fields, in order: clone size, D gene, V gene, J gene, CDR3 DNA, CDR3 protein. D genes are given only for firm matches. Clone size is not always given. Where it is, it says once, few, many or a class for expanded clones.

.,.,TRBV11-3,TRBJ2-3,TGTGCCAGCAGCTTAAATCGCGGGTCTAGCACAGATACGCAGTATTTT,CASSLNRGSSTDTQYF
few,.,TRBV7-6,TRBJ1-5,TGTGCCAGCAGCTTAGGGCAGGGAAACAGCAATCAGCCCCAGCATTTT,CASSLGQGNSNQPQHF
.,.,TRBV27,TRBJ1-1,TGTGCCAGCAGTTTAGTCGGGCAGGGAAACACTGAAGCTTTCTTT,CASSLVGQGNTEAFF
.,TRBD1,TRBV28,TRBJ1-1,TGTGCCAGCAACCGAGGGGGCGACACTGAAGCTTTCTTT,CASNRGGDTEAFF
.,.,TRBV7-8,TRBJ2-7,TGTGCCAGCAGTCGCCGGTTCGAGCAGTACTTC,CASSRRFEQYF
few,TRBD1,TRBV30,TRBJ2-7,TGTGCCTGGAAGAAGACCGGGACAGTCTCCTACGAGCAGTACTTC,CAWKKTGTVSYEQYF
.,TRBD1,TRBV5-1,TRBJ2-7,TGCGCCAGCAGCTTTCGGGACAGGGGCTACGAGCAGTACTTC,CASSFRDRGYEQYF
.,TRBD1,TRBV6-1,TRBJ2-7,TGTGCCAGCAGAGCCGGGACAGGGGACTCCTACGAGCAGTACTTC,CASRAGTGDSYEQYF
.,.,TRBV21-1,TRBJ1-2,TGTGCCAGCAGCAAACTAGCAAGAGTACTCTATGGCTACACCTTC,CASSKLARVLYGYTF
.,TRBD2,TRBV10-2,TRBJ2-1,TGCGCCAGCAGTGACCAAGGGACTAGCGGCAATGAGCAGTTCTTC,CASSDQGTSGNEQFF
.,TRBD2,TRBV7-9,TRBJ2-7,TGTGCCAGCAGCTCCCCTATTGGACTAGAGGTAGAGCAGTACTTC,CASSSPIGLEVEQYF
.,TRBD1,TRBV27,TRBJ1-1,TGTGCCAGCAGCCTTAGGGGGACAGGGAATGCTTTCTTT,CASSLRGTGNAFF
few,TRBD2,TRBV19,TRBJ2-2,TGTGCCAGTAAGGTCCTCGGGACTAGCCACACCGGGGAGCTGTTTTTT,CASKVLGTSHTGELFF
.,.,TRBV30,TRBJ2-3,TGTGCCTGGAGTCCTGGAGGAACAGATACGCAGTATTTT,CAWSPGGTDTQYF
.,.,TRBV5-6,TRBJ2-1,TGTGCCAGCAGCTTAATCCATATAGAGGAGCAGTTCTTC,CASSLIHIEEQFF
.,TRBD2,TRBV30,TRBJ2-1,TGTGCCTGGAGCTACCTAGCGGGAGGGCTCGGTCAATACAATGAGCAGTTCTTC,CAWSYLAGGLGQYNEQFF